The 16 T cell receptor beta chains reported below all come from one sample, sequenced in a study of technical replicates of blood from several donors. Data came from immunoSEQ multiplex PCR; TCRdb stores just in-frame clones and leaves some out. The sample contains 45,000 to 60,000 clones, about 94% of which appear only once. Sample: PBMCs. These receptors all come from a human donor in good health. Some clones in this sample may be carry-over from other donors' samples.

The chain employs TRBV7-2 and TRBJ2-7; 10 nucleotides match TRBD2. The CDR3 extends over 17 amino acids. Germline V gives CDR1 SGHTA, CDR2 FQGNSA. With V trimmed by 3 bases and J by 7 bases, 15 bases remained unmatched. The CDR3 spells CASSLRGGAGGPSEQYF. The CDR3 bases are TGTGCCAGCAGCTTGAGAGGGGGAGCGGGAGGGCCGTCGGAGCAGTACTTC. Filled out from reference TRBV7-2 and TRBJ2-7, the complete variable domain reads GAGVSQSPSNKVTEKGKDVELRCDPISGHTALYWYRQSLGQGLEFLIYFQGNSAPDKSGLPSDRFSAERTGGSVSTLTIQRTQQEDSAVYLCASSLRGGAGGPSEQYFGPGTRLTVT.

This chain uses TRBV7-3 with TRBJ2-3; 8 positions match TRBD2. CDR3 size: 15 residues. Trimming removed 5 bases from V and 3 bases from J; junction bases left unmatched: 7. The germline gives CDR1 SGHTA, CDR2 FQGTGA. The CDR3: CASSQGLAGTDTQYF. DNA of the CDR3: TGTGCCAGCAGCCAAGGACTAGCTGGGACAGATACGCAGTATTTT.

The genes are TRBV6-5 and TRBJ2-5; 7 bases agree with TRBD2. V lost 6 bases to trimming and J lost 2 bases; unmatched junction nucleotides: 6. CDR3 length equals 14 residues. Germline V lookup: CDR1 MNHEY, CDR2 SVGAGI. For the CDR3, the DNA is TGTGCCAGCAGACCTCCGGGGGGACAAGAGACCCAGTACTTC. It is translated as CASRPPGGQETQYF.

The chain has TRBV7-9 and TRBJ2-3; the D gene is possibly TRBD2 (7 bases). This CDR3 has 16 amino acids. Trimming took off 7 bases at V and 2 bases at J, with 19 bases between the two ends. CDR1 is SEHNR, CDR2 FQNEAQ, per germline (reference sequence). In DNA, the CDR3 is TGTGCCAGCAACCCCCTTGGCGGGGGCAACACAGATACGCAGTATTTT. Protein: CASNPLGGGNTDTQYF.

The chain employs TRBV2 and TRBJ2-7, with D possibly matching TRBD1 (6 bases). Germline values: CDR1 SNHLY, CDR2 FYNNEI. The V and J ends lost 7 bases and 3 bases respectively, with 19 bases between them. This CDR3 contains 15 residues. The CDR3, as DNA: TGTGCCAGCAATTGGTTCCCGGCACAGGGCTACGAGCAGTACTTC. As protein: CASNWFPAQGYEQYF.

The V gene is TRBV7-2, the J gene TRBJ2-4; D gene ambiguous. CDR3 length equals 13 residues. V lost 2 bases to trimming and J lost 5 bases, with 7 bases between them. Germline values: CDR1 SGHTA, CDR2 FQGNSA. Written as DNA, the CDR3 is TGTGCCAGCAGCTTAATTCGGGAAAACATTCAGTACTTC. It is translated as CASSLIRENIQYF.

CDR3 in amino acids: CASSLGGTGAGNTIYF. CDR3 bases: TGTGCCAGCAGCCTGGGAGGGACAGGCGCAGGAAACACCATATATTTT. The chain has TRBV5-8 and TRBJ1-3; 8 nucleotides agree with TRBD1. V lost 4 bases, J lost 4 bases, and 10 bases stayed unmatched. The CDR3 is made up of 16 amino acids. The germline V gene has CDR1 SGHTS and CDR2 YDEGEE.

This clone appeared a single time. The chain has TRBV11-2 and TRBJ2-3; 10 bases line up with TRBD1. V trimming: 5 bases; J trimming: 6 bases; junction bases outside the gene matches: 2. The CDR3 totals 13 residues. Germline CDR1 reads SGHAT; CDR2 reads FQNNGV. The CDR3: CASSKDRGDTQYF. The CDR3 DNA is TGTGCCAGCAGCAAGGACAGGGGGGATACGCAGTATTTT. Combining the CDR3 with reference TRBV11-2 and TRBJ2-3 gives the whole variable domain EAGVAQSPRYKIIEKRQSVAFWCNPISGHATLYWYQQILGQGPKLLIQFQNNGVVDDSQLPKDRFSAERLKGVDSTLKIQPAKLEDSAVYLCASSKDRGDTQYFGPGTRLTVL.

The V call is TRBV4-1, the J call TRBJ1-4; tentative D call: TRBD1 (6 bases). Per the germline V gene, CDR1 is MGHRA and CDR2 is YSYEKL. Trimming stripped 4 bases from V and 10 bases from J, with 19 bases between. This CDR3 has 15 amino acids. CDR3 DNA: TGCGCCAGCAGCCCCCTGGACAGAGAGAGTGGAAAACTGTTTTTT. It translates to CASSPLDRESGKLFF.

This sequence joins TRBV6-5 and TRBJ1-1; D is ambiguous. This CDR3 has 13 residues. The germline V and J ends were trimmed by 6 bases and 1 base, with 9 bases remaining between them. Germline-derived CDR1 and CDR2 are MNHEY and SVGAGI. The CDR3 region has the DNA TGTGCCAGCAGATTACAGCAGAACACTGAAGCTTTCTTT. Amino acids: CASRLQQNTEAFF.

V and J are TRBV4-1 and TRBJ2-7; 7 nucleotides agree with TRBD2. After removal of 4 bases from V and 5 bases from J, the junction contained 5 bases not matched to a gene. The CDR3 spans 13 residues. Germline assignment: CDR1 MGHRA and CDR2 YSYEKL. CDR3 bases: TGCGCCAGCAGCCCCTGGGGGGGGGACGAGCAGTACTTC. This sequence encodes CASSPWGGDEQYF.

This clone came up a few times. The rearrangement links TRBV7-2 to TRBJ2-7, with 7 bases aligning to TRBD2. CDR3 length: 17 amino acids. The trim removed 5 bases at V and 0 bases at J, leaving 13 bases unmatched. Per germline, CDR1 SGHTA and CDR2 FQGNSA. The CDR3 is CASSGGVNRRVSYEQYF. In nucleotides, the CDR3 is TGTGCCAGCAGCGGGGGGGTGAACCGGCGAGTCTCCTACGAGCAGTACTTC. Combining the CDR3 with reference TRBV7-2 and TRBJ2-7 gives the whole variable domain GAGVSQSPSNKVTEKGKDVELRCDPISGHTALYWYRQSLGQGLEFLIYFQGNSAPDKSGLPSDRFSAERTGGSVSTLTIQRTQQEDSAVYLCASSGGVNRRVSYEQYFGPGTRLTVT.

The chain has TRBV6-5 and TRBJ1-1, with D perhaps TRBD1 (6 bases). The CDR3 loop spans 13 amino acids. V lost 7 bases, J lost 1 base, and 10 bases lay in between. Germline assignment: CDR1 MNHEY and CDR2 SVGAGI. CDR3 nucleotides: TGTGCCAGCAACCAAGGGGGGAACACTGAAGCTTTCTTT. It yields the protein CASNQGGNTEAFF.

The CDR3 DNA sequence: TGTGCCAGCAGCTTAGTGGCGGGGGGGCTCACTGGGGCCAACGTCCTGACTTTC. Translation: CASSLVAGGLTGANVLTF. V usage is TRBV7-2 and J usage is TRBJ2-6, with 9 bases fitting TRBD2. The CDR3 covers 18 residues. Germline V gene sequence: CDR1 SGHTA, CDR2 FQGNSA. V lost 1 base, J lost 2 bases, and 6 bases stayed unmatched.

J is TRBJ2-1 and V is TRBV4-2, with TRBD2 matching 7 bases. Germline V lookup: CDR1 LGHNA, CDR2 YNFKEQ. The CDR3 runs to 16 residues. V lost 1 base to trimming and J lost 7 bases; unmatched junction nucleotides: 10. In nucleotides, the CDR3 is TGTGCCAGCAGCCAAGCCGGTGGCGGAGCGGGGAATGAGCAGTTCTTC. Its protein product is CASSQAGGGAGNEQFF.

V and J are TRBV4-2 and TRBJ2-1; 10 bases line up with TRBD2. The junction had 11 bases not matched to a gene; V was cut back by 4 bases and J by 5 bases. CDR3 size: 17 residues. The germline CDR1 and CDR2 sequences are LGHNA and YNFKEQ. CDR3 amino acids: CASSLRAVAGGNNEQFF. DNA of the CDR3: TGTGCCAGCAGCCTAAGAGCGGTAGCGGGGGGAAACAATGAGCAGTTCTTC.